A selection of T cell receptor beta chains follows, all from one sample in a study of shared clonotypes between healthy human individuals. Sequencing used immunoSEQ multiplex PCR; TCRdb keeps in-frame clones, though not all of them. There are some 240,000 clones in the sample; approximately 70% occur only once, and around 10% lies in the top ten. The specimen sequenced was memory CD4+ T cells sorted from blood. The receptors were gathered from a man aged 25 to 45 in good health. CDR3s include the opening cysteine and the closing phenylalanine or tryptophan. Fields, in order: clone size, V gene, D gene, J gene, CDR3 DNA, CDR3 protein. D genes are given only for firm matches. Rows may omit the clone size; those that give it use once, few, many or a size class.

>NA|TRBV2|NA|TRBJ2-5
TGTGCCAGCAGTGAATTAGAGTCCCAGTACTTC
CASSELESQYF
>NA|TRBV4-1|NA|TRBJ2-7
TGCGCCAGCAGCCAGCTCGGCCAGGGCTACGAGCAGTACTTC
CASSQLGQGYEQYF
>NA|TRBV28|TRBD1|TRBJ2-5
TGTGCCAGCAGTTCAGGGGGCGGAAAGACCCAGTACTTC
CASSSGGGKTQYF
>many|TRBV7-2|NA|TRBJ2-3
TGTGCCAGCAGCTCGCTGGGGAGATCCACAGATACGCAGTATTTT
CASSSLGRSTDTQYF
>NA|TRBV11-2|NA|TRBJ2-4
TGTGCCAGCAGCCCTTGGGGGGCCTCCGAGGTAGCCAAAAACATTCAGTACTTC
CASSPWGASEVAKNIQYF
>NA|TRBV5-1|TRBD2|TRBJ2-1
TGCGCCAGCAGCTGGACTAGCGGGAGGGCAGGCTACAATGAGCAGTTCTTC
CASSWTSGRAGYNEQFF
>few|TRBV5-5|NA|TRBJ2-7
TGTGCCAGCAGCTTGTCCCCTCGAGGCAGCTACGAGCAGTACTTC
CASSLSPRGSYEQYF
>few|TRBV2|NA|TRBJ1-2
TGTGCCAGCAGTACTAGCGGGGGCGGCTATGGCTACACCTTC
CASSTSGGGYGYTF
>once|TRBV5-4|TRBD2|TRBJ2-7
TGTGCCAGCAGCTTAGGGGGTTCAGCGGGAGAGGGCTACGAGCAGTACTTC
CASSLGGSAGEGYEQYF
>NA|TRBV5-6|NA|TRBJ2-7
TGTGCCAGCAGCCGCCTCTACGAGCAGTACTTC
CASSRLYEQYF
>NA|TRBV19|NA|TRBJ2-1
TGTGCCACTTTAGGGACGCGGTACAATGAGCAGTTCTTC
CATLGTRYNEQFF
>few|TRBV28|NA|TRBJ1-4
TGTGCCAGCAGTGGAATAGAGGAAAAACTGTTTTTT
CASSGIEEKLFF
>medium-sized|TRBV5-8|NA|TRBJ1-5
TGTGCCAGCAGCGGGGAAGGCAGGGGTCAGCCCCAGCATTTT
CASSGEGRGQPQHF
>NA|TRBV19|NA|TRBJ2-2
TGTGCCAGTAGTATAGGATTGAACACCGGGGAGCTGTTTTTT
CASSIGLNTGELFF
>NA|TRBV6-1|NA|TRBJ2-7
TGTGCCAGCAGTGAAGGGTCACTCTACGAGCAGTACTTC
CASSEGSLYEQYF
>NA|TRBV18|NA|TRBJ2-6
TGTGCCAGCTCACCGTCAGGGGCCAACGTCCTGACTTTC
CASSPSGANVLTF
>NA|TRBV7-2|NA|TRBJ2-3
TGTGCCAGCAGCCTTTCAGCTAGAGCCACAGATACGCAGTATTTT
CASSLSARATDTQYF
>many|TRBV9|TRBD1|TRBJ2-2
TGTGCCAGCAGCCCGCACGACAGGGGGCGTCCCGGGGAGCTGTTTTTT
CASSPHDRGRPGELFF
>NA|TRBV6-5|TRBD1|TRBJ2-7
TGTGCCAGCAGTTCACAGGGGGCGGGGGAGCAGTACTTC
CASSSQGAGEQYF
>NA|TRBV6-5|TRBD2|TRBJ2-3
TGTGCCAGCAGTTACTATGGCGGGGGGAACACAGATACGCAGTATTTT
CASSYYGGGNTDTQYF
>NA|TRBV5-5|NA|TRBJ2-2
TGTGCCAGCAGCACCGGAGCGAACACCGGGGAGCTGTTTTTT
CASSTGANTGELFF
>NA|TRBV7-9|TRBD2|TRBJ2-5
TGTGCCAGCAGCTTTTCTGGACTAGCGGGAGGGGGCCAAGAGACCCAGTACTTC
CASSFSGLAGGGQETQYF
>NA|TRBV15|NA|TRBJ2-5
TGTGCCACCAGCAGAGATACGGGCTTTGGAGAGACCCAGTACTTC
CATSRDTGFGETQYF
>NA|TRBV18|NA|TRBJ2-7
TGTGCCAGCTCACTGGGGGCAATGTACGAGCAGTACTTC
CASSLGAMYEQYF
>NA|TRBV18|NA|TRBJ1-1
TGTGCCAGCTCACCAGACACTGAAGCTTTCTTT
CASSPDTEAFF
>few|TRBV5-1|NA|TRBJ2-5
TGCGCCAGCAGCTTGGCTGAGACCCAGTACTTC
CASSLAETQYF
>many|TRBV5-5|TRBD1|TRBJ1-4
TGTGCCAGCAGCTGGGGAGGACAGGGACACGTCGAGGAAAAACTGTTTTTT
CASSWGGQGHVEEKLFF
>NA|TRBV7-7|TRBD1|TRBJ2-5
TGTGCCAGCAGCTACAGGGGTGGCACCGGAGAGACCCAGTACTTC
CASSYRGGTGETQYF
>NA|TRBV5-1|NA|TRBJ2-2
TGCGCCAGCAGCTCGGACCAGCCCAACACCGGGGAGCTGTTTTTT
CASSSDQPNTGELFF
>NA|TRBV6-1|NA|TRBJ2-5
TGTGCCAGCAGTGAGGGGTCAACTCAAGAGACCCAGTACTTC
CASSEGSTQETQYF
>NA|TRBV5-4|TRBD1|TRBJ2-5
TGTGCCAGCAGCTTGAGGGGACAGGGAAAAGAGACCCAGTACTTC
CASSLRGQGKETQYF
>NA|TRBV11-2|TRBD2|TRBJ2-1
TGTGCCAGCAGCTTTTCCGGGTCCACACTAGCGGGAGGGTACAATGAGCAGTTCTTC
CASSFSGSTLAGGYNEQFF
>NA|TRBV19|NA|TRBJ2-1
TGTGCCAGTAGTACCTGGGAGCAGTACAATGAGCAGTTCTTC
CASSTWEQYNEQFF
>many|TRBV6-1|NA|TRBJ2-5
TGTGCCGGACAGACTAGTGAGACCCAGTACTTC
CAGQTSETQYF
>NA|TRBV28|TRBD2|TRBJ2-1
TGTGCCAGCAGCCGGACTAGCGGGAATTACAATGAGCAGTTCTTC
CASSRTSGNYNEQFF
>NA|TRBV6-1|NA|TRBJ1-1
TGTGCCAGCAGTGAACGAGGGGTCACTGAAGCTTTCTTT
CASSERGVTEAFF
>NA|TRBV7-7|TRBD2|TRBJ2-3
TGTGCCAGCAGCCAAGGACTAGCCACAGATACGCAGTATTTT
CASSQGLATDTQYF
>NA|TRBV7-2|NA|TRBJ2-5
TGTGCCAGCAGCTTAGTAATTTCAGGGGTCGAGACCCAGTACTTC
CASSLVISGVETQYF
>once|TRBV5-8|TRBD2|TRBJ2-7
TGTGCCAGCAGCTTGGCACTAGCGGGAGTTGGCGAGCAGTACTTC
CASSLALAGVGEQYF
>NA|TRBV27|NA|TRBJ2-1
TGTGCCAGCAAACTATGGGGGCGGACCCCTAGCTCCTACAATGAGCAGTTCTTC
CASKLWGRTPSSYNEQFF